Following are 27 T cell receptor beta chains from one sample sequenced in a study of blood T cell repertoires in COVID-19. Generated by immunoSEQ multiplex PCR, the TCRdb table keeps only in-frame clones and is missing some. Of tens of thousands of clones detected, around 80% appear once; the ten largest clones hold roughly 12%. Specimen: peripheral blood. The receptors derive from a man aged 80 or over with acute or convalescent COVID-19.

The CDR3 spells CASSLNSGSQETQYF. Here the CDR3 DNA reads TGTGCCAGCAGCTTGAATTCCGGGTCGCAAGAGACCCAGTACTTC. The chain uses TRBV5-6 and TRBJ2-5; D gene unclear. CDR3 length equals 15 residues. CDR1 SGHDT and CDR2 YYEEEE come from the germline V gene. V was clipped by 1 base and J by 2 bases, with 12 bases between them.

The chain uses TRBV7-8 and TRBJ1-2; D possibly corresponds to TRBD1 (6 bases). V gave up 5 bases and J gave up 5 bases, with 18 bases separating them. Looked up from germline, CDR1 is SGHVS and CDR2 is FQNEAQ. This CDR3 is 15 amino acids long. The CDR3 nucleotides are TGTGCCAGCAGCCACGGCGGGGGGCTTGGGTATGGCTACACCTTC. It encodes CASSHGGGLGYGYTF.

This chain joins TRBV20-1 and TRBJ1-2; no clear D. The CDR3 has 11 amino acids. The ends were cut back, 8 bases at V and 8 bases at J, with 15 bases in the middle. Germline V gene data show CDR1 as DFQATT and CDR2 as SNEGSKA (reference sequence). The DNA of the CDR3 is TGCAGTCCCCAGTTTCTGGGCGGCTACACCTTC. Amino acids: CSPQFLGGYTF.

This clone was picked up a small number of times. J is TRBJ1-5 and V is TRBV19; D perhaps matches TRBD1 (5 bases). Trimming shortened V by 7 bases and J by 1 base, and 14 bases separated the two germline ends. The CDR3 spans 15 residues. Germline CDR1 is LNHDA and CDR2 is SQIVND (reference sequence). Written as DNA, the CDR3 is TGTGCCAGTACCCTAGGGGCAGCAAGCAATCAGCCCCAGCATTTT. It encodes CASTLGAASNQPQHF.

J is TRBJ1-2 and V is TRBV6-5; D unresolved. This CDR3 contains 11 residues. Trimming removed 7 bases from V and 4 bases from J, with 7 bases in between. The germline V gene has CDR1 MNHEY and CDR2 SVGAGI. The CDR3 DNA is TGTGCCAGCACCCCAGGCTATGGCTACACCTTC. Encoded protein: CASTPGYGYTF.

V usage is TRBV5-4 and J usage is TRBJ1-2; no firm D call. Germline values: CDR1 SGHNT, CDR2 YYREEE (reference sequence). The V and J ends lost 3 bases and 5 bases respectively, with 17 bases between them. The CDR3 covers 15 residues. For the CDR3, the DNA is TGTGCCAGCAGCTCATTTCAAGAATTAGCATATGGCTACACCTTC. Translating gives CASSSFQELAYGYTF.

The rearrangement links TRBV5-1 to TRBJ2-7; TRBD1 agrees at 7 bases. The length of the CDR3 is 15 residues. Germline V gene lookup returns CDR1 SGHRS and CDR2 YFSETQ. The J segment lost 0 bases and the V segment lost 4 bases, leaving 7 bases of the junction unmatched. The CDR3 DNA reads TGCGCCAGCAGCATAACAGGGGACAGCTCCTACGAGCAGTACTTC. It codes for CASSITGDSSYEQYF. The entire variable domain, with the rest obtained from reference TRBV5-1 and TRBJ2-7, is as follows: KAGVTQTPRYLIKTRGQQVTLSCSPISGHRSVSWYQQTPGQGLQFLFEYFSETQRNKGNFPGRFSGRQFSNSRSEMNVSTLELGDSALYLCASSITGDSSYEQYFGPGTRLTVT.

The rearrangement uses TRBV7-2 and TRBJ2-3; D is perhaps TRBD2 (5 bases). Germline loops: CDR1 SGHTA, CDR2 FQGNSA. The CDR3 is 16 residues long. The germline V and J ends were trimmed by 3 bases and 1 base, with 14 bases remaining between them. The CDR3 bases are TGTGCCAGCAGCTTTTGGCTTCGGGGTCGCACAGATACGCAGTATTTT. It is translated as CASSFWLRGRTDTQYF.

The V and J genes are TRBV9 and TRBJ2-3, with 10 positions matching TRBD2. The germline gives CDR1 SGDLS, CDR2 YYNGEE. The length of the CDR3 is 16 residues. V lost 4 bases and J lost 5; bases outside the gene matches: 10. CDR3 sequence: CASSTSGGAYLDTQYF. Written as DNA, the CDR3 is TGTGCCAGCAGCACAAGCGGGGGGGCTTACTTAGATACGCAGTATTTT.

The genes are TRBV2 and TRBJ1-6; no clear D gene. CDR1 and CDR2 from the germline V gene are SNHLY and FYNNEI. V was clipped by 3 bases and J by 0 bases, with 9 bases between them. The CDR3 consists of 16 residues. The DNA for the CDR3 is TGTGCCAGCAGTGACTTCGGTAGCTCCTATAATTCACCCCTCCACTTT. Translating it yields CASSDFGSSYNSPLHF.

The rearrangement joins TRBV2 to TRBJ2-1; 10 nucleotides line up with TRBD2. Germline assignment: CDR1 SNHLY and CDR2 FYNNEI. J lost 7 bases, V lost 8 bases, and 8 bases had no gene match. The CDR3 runs to 14 residues. CDR3 coding DNA: TGTGCCAGCCTACCCACTAGCGGGGTAAATGAGCAGTTCTTC. This translates into CASLPTSGVNEQFF.

This chain uses TRBV6-5 with TRBJ2-3, with TRBD1 identical over 12 bases. The CDR3 spans 15 residues. CDR1 and CDR2 (germline): MNHEY, SVGAGI. Unmatched junction bases numbered 5, after V lost 6 bases and J lost 4 bases. Here the CDR3 reads CASSGGQGAADTQYF. The CDR3 DNA follows: TGTGCCAGCAGCGGGGGACAGGGGGCTGCAGATACGCAGTATTTT.

The V gene is TRBV6-5, the J gene TRBJ1-1; the D gene is possibly TRBD1 (6 bases). CDR3 length: 14 residues. Germline values: CDR1 MNHEY, CDR2 SVGAGI. The germline V and J ends were trimmed by 4 bases and 3 bases, with 12 bases remaining between them. CDR3 DNA sequence: TGTGCCAGCAGTTTAACAGGGAGGGACACTGAAGCTTTCTTT. Its translation: CASSLTGRDTEAFF.

The chain is built from TRBV2 and TRBJ1-6; no reliable D call. Germline V gives CDR1 SNHLY, CDR2 FYNNEI. V shed 3 bases and J shed 7 bases, with 7 bases lying between them. This CDR3 region has 13 residues. The chain's CDR3 is CASSDSGNSPLHF. In nucleotides, the CDR3 is TGTGCCAGCAGTGATTCGGGGAATTCACCCCTCCACTTT.

This chain connects TRBV3-1 (or the pseudogene TRBV3-2) to TRBJ2-4, with 10 bases aligning to TRBD1. This CDR3 is built from 16 residues. Trimming cost V 4 bases and J 8 bases; bases outside gene matches: 11. Germline V gene lookup returns CDR1 LGHDT and CDR2 YNNKEL (reference sequence). CDR3 sequence: CASSRETGGESYIQYF. DNA of the CDR3: TGTGCCAGCAGCCGAGAGACAGGGGGCGAATCGTACATTCAGTACTTC.

V and J are TRBV4-1 and TRBJ2-1; TRBD2 is a possible D gene (6 bases). CDR3 length: 15 residues. CDR1 is MGHRA and CDR2 is YSYEKL in the germline V gene. The germline V and J ends were trimmed by 5 bases and 3 bases, with 14 bases remaining between them. The DNA of the CDR3 is TGCGCCAGCAGCTCGCGGGCGGGGTACTACAATGAGCAGTTCTTC. Translation gives CASSSRAGYYNEQFF.

The CDR3, as DNA: TGTGCCAGCAGAGGGGAGGCGAACACTGAAGCTTTCTTT. It translates to CASRGEANTEAFF. The V gene is TRBV5-4, the J gene TRBJ1-1, with D possibly matching TRBD1 (5 bases). The CDR3 totals 13 residues. Germline V gene sequence: CDR1 SGHNT, CDR2 YYREEE (reference sequence). Trimming removed 5 bases at V and 1 base at J, with 9 bases between. Full variable domain (missing parts from reference TRBV5-4 and TRBJ1-1): ETGVTQSPTHLIKTRGQQVTLRCSSQSGHNTVSWYQQALGQGPQFIFQYYREEENGRGNFPPRFSGLQFPNYSSELNVNALELDDSALYLCASRGEANTEAFFGQGTRLTVV.

V is TRBV5-4 and J is TRBJ2-1; 10 bases are a match to TRBD2. Germline trimming cut 2 bases from V and 3 bases from J; bases unmatched to any gene: 2. The CDR3 is 15 amino acids. Germline V lookup: CDR1 SGHNT, CDR2 YYREEE (reference sequence). CDR3: CASSLTSGVYNEQFF. The CDR3 nucleotides are TGTGCCAGCAGCTTAACTAGCGGGGTCTACAATGAGCAGTTCTTC.

The V and J genes are TRBV7-6 and TRBJ1-1; a weak D match, TRBD1 (5 bases). The germline V gene encodes CDR1 SGHVS and CDR2 FNYEAQ. The ends were cut back, 4 bases at V and 7 bases at J, with 13 bases in the middle. The CDR3 loop spans 13 amino acids. DNA of the CDR3: TGTGCCAGCAGCTCGGTCGGACATTTTGAAGCTTTCTTT. This gives the protein CASSSVGHFEAFF.

The genes are TRBV7-9 and TRBJ2-4, with TRBD1 matching over 12 bases. This CDR3 region has 16 residues. V lost 1 base and J lost 8; bases outside the gene matches: 6. CDR1 is SEHNR and CDR2 is FQNEAQ in the germline V gene (reference sequence). In nucleotides, the CDR3 is TGTGCCAGCAGCTTAGGGGACAGGGGGCTTTTAGACATTCAGTACTTC. Translated, it gives CASSLGDRGLLDIQYF.

In DNA, the CDR3 is TGTGCCAGCAGTGAAGTGGGCAGGGGAGCAAACTATGGCTACACCTTC. Translation gives CASSEVGRGANYGYTF. The genes are TRBV6-1 and TRBJ1-2, with D maybe TRBD1 (6 bases). Per germline, CDR1 MNHNS and CDR2 SASEGT. V dropped 1 base and J dropped 2 bases, with 14 bases sitting between them. The CDR3 runs to 16 residues.

The CDR3 loop reads CASSYLETLNEQFF. The CDR3 bases are TGTGCCAGCAGCTACCTCGAGACTCTCAATGAGCAGTTCTTC. The gene calls are TRBV7-8 and TRBJ2-1; no firm D call. This CDR3 comprises 14 residues. CDR1 is SGHVS, CDR2 FQNEAQ, per germline. Trimming stripped 4 bases from V and 6 bases from J, with 13 bases between.

This clone was picked up one time. CDR3 amino acids: CATQGIGFAYEQYF. The CDR3 DNA reads TGTGCCACACAGGGAATCGGGTTCGCGTACGAGCAGTACTTC. The chain employs TRBV6-5 and TRBJ2-7, with TRBD1 as a possible D gene (6 bases). Germline values: CDR1 MNHEY, CDR2 SVGAGI. Trimming removed 10 bases at V and 4 bases at J, with 20 bases between. The CDR3 spans 14 residues.

The V and J genes are TRBV6-5 and TRBJ1-1; no definite D call. Germline V gene lookup returns CDR1 MNHEY and CDR2 SVGAGI. With 8 bases removed from V and 0 bases from J, the gap between germline ends came to 13 bases. There are 14 residues in the CDR3. The CDR3: CASSSGEVNTEAFF. CDR3 coding DNA: TGTGCCAGCTCCTCCGGGGAGGTGAACACTGAAGCTTTCTTT.

This clone appeared a few times. V is TRBV11-2 and J is TRBJ1-4, with 8 bases that match TRBD1. The CDR3 covers 13 residues. Trimming at V came to 10 bases and at J to 3 bases, leaving 4 bases not matched to a gene. CDR1 is SGHAT, CDR2 FQNNGV, per germline. The CDR3 coding sequence is TGTGCCACCTCAGGGGGCCCTAATGAAAAACTGTTTTTT. Translating gives CATSGGPNEKLFF.

This clone was recorded once. The J gene is TRBJ1-5, the V gene TRBV19; D ambiguous. The CDR3 spans 15 residues. The ends were cut back, 4 bases at V and 2 bases at J, with 12 bases in the middle. The V gene's germline CDR1 is LNHDA and CDR2 SQIVND (reference sequence). The CDR3 region has the DNA TGTGCCAGTAGTACCGGTCCCATGGGCAATCAGCCCCAGCATTTT. Encoded protein: CASSTGPMGNQPQHF.

This rearrangement joins TRBV30 to TRBJ1-2, with D possibly matching TRBD1 (5 bases). This CDR3 is 13 amino acids long. In germline, CDR1 is GTSNPN, CDR2 SVGIG (reference sequence). Trimming removed 1 base at V and 5 bases at J, with 11 bases between. CDR3 region: CAWSEQENYGYTF. CDR3 sequence (DNA): TGTGCCTGGAGTGAACAGGAGAATTATGGCTACACCTTC.